This TCR beta chain was identified during a study of CD8+CD57+ T cells in acquired aplastic anemia. CDR3 and TCR beta VDJ profiling relied on a genomic DNA template. TCRdb re-called the reads with MiXCR, one entry per CDR3 protein. The top ten clones hold 8.5% to 10% of a sample with approximately 190,000 distinct CDR3 sequences, around half of them seen once. Patients picked for sequencing had shown CD8+CD57+ cell expansion detected by flow cytometry. In germline, CDR1 is SGHRS, CDR2 YFSETQ. V dropped 6 bases and J dropped 4 bases, with 15 bases sitting between them. There are 14 residues in the CDR3.

Sequencing input: sorted CD4+, CD8+, or CD8+CD57+ T cells (not recorded which) from PBMCs. This chain connects TRBV5-1 to TRBJ2-3; no firm D call. The source of this sequence is a human donor with aplastic anemia. CDR3 sequence: CASIDRLDPDTQYF. In nucleotides, the CDR3 is TGCGCCAGCATCGATCGGCTGGATCCAGATACGCAGTATTTT.